The present T cell receptor (beta chain) was sequenced within a study of blood T cell repertoires in COVID-19. The ends were cut back, 0 bases at V and 5 bases at J, with 17 bases in the middle. Germline V lookup: CDR1 ENHRY, CDR2 SYGVKD. CDR3 size: 17 residues. Some clones are missing from TCRdb's copy, which holds only in-frame ones; the method was immunoSEQ multiplex PCR. The profile shows approximately 260,000 clones, roughly 86% of them singletons. The sample comprised PBMCs or T cells enriched from blood (not recorded which). The V and J genes are TRBV10-3 and TRBJ2-1, with D maybe TRBD2 (5 bases). The TCR originated in a middle-aged woman with acute COVID-19. The CDR3 nucleotides are TGTGCCATCAGTGAGTCAGGCCCGGGGTCTTTAAACAATGAGCAGTTCTTC. Protein: CAISESGPGSLNNEQFF.